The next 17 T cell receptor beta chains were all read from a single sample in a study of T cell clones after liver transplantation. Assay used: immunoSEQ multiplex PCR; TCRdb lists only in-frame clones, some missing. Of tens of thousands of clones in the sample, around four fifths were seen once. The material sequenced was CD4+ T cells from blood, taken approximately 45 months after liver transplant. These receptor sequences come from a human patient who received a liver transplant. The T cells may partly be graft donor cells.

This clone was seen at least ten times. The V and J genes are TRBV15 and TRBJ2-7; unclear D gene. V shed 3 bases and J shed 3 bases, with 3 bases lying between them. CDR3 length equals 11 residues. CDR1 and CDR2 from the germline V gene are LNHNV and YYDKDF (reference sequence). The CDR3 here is CATSRGYEQYF. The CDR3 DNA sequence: TGTGCCACCAGCAGGGGCTACGAGCAGTACTTC.

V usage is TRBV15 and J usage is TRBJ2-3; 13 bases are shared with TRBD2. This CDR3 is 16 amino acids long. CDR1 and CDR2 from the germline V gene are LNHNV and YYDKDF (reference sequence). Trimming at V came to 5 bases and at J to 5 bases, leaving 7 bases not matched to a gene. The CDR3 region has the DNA TGTGCCACCAGCGGCTCCGGACTAGCGGGAGAAGATACGCAGTATTTT. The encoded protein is CATSGSGLAGEDTQYF.

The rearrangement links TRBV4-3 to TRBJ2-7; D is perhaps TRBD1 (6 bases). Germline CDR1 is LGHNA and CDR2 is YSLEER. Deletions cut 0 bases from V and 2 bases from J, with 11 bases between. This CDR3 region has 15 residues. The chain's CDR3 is CASSQEWGLAYEQYF. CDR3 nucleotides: TGCGCCAGCAGCCAAGAATGGGGGCTTGCCTACGAGCAGTACTTC.

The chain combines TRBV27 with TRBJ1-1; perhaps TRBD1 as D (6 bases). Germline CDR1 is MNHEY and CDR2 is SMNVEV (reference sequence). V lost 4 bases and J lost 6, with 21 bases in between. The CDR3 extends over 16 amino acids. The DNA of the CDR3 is TGTGCCAGCAGTTCGAATCTCGGGTTCAGGGGAGCTGAAGCTTTCTTT. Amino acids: CASSSNLGFRGAEAFF.

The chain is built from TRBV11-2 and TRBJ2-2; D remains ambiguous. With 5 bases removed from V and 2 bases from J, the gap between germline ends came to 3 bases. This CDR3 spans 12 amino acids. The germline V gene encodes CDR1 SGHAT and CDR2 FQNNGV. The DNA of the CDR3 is TGTGCCAGCAGCCTTAACACCGGGGAGCTGTTTTTT. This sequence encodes CASSLNTGELFF.

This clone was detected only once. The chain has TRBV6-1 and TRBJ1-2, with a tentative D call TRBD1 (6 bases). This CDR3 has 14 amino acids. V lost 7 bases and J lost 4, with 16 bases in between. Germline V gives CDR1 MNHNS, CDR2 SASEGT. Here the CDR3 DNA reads TGTGCCAGCACTACCTGGGGGGGCCCCTATGGCTACACCTTC. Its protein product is CASTTWGGPYGYTF.

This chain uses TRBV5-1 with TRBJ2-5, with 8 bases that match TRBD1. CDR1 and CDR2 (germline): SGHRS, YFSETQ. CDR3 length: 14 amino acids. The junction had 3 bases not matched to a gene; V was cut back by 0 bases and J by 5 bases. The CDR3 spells CASSLGTGRETQYF. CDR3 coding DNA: TGCGCCAGCAGCTTGGGGACAGGGCGGGAGACCCAGTACTTC.

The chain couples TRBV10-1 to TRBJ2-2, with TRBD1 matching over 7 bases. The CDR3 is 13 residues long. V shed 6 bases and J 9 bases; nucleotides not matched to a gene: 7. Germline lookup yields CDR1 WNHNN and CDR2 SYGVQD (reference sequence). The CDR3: CASSRQGSRELFF. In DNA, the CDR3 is TGCGCCAGCAGCAGACAGGGTTCCCGGGAGCTGTTTTTT.

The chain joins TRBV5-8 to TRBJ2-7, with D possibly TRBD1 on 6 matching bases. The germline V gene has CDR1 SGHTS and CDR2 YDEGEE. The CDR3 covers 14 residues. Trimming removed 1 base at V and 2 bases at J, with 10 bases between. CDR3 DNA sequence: TGTGCCAGCAGCTTGTGGGACAACACCTACGAGCAGTACTTC. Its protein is CASSLWDNTYEQYF.

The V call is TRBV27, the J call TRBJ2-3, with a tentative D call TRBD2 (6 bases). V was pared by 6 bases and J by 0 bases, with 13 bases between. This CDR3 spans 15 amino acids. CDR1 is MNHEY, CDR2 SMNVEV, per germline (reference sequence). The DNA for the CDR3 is TGTGCCAGCAGACGTCGGGAGACTAGCACAGATACGCAGTATTTT. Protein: CASRRRETSTDTQYF.

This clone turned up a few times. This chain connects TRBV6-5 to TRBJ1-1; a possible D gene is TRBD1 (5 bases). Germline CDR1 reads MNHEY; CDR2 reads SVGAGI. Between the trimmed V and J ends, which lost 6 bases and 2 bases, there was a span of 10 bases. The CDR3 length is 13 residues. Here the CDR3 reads CASRFRDNTEAFF. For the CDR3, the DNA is TGTGCCAGCAGATTCCGGGACAACACTGAAGCTTTCTTT.

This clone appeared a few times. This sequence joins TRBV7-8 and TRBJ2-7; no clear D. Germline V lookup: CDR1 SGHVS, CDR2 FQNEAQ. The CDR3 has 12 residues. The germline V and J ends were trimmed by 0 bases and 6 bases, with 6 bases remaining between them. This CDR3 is CASSLAVGEQYF. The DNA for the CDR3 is TGTGCCAGCAGCTTAGCGGTCGGCGAGCAGTACTTC.

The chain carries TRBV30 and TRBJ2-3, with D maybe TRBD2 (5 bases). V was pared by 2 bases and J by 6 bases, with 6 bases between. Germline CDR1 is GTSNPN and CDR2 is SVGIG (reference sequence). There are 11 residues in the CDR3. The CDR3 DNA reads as TGTGCCTGGAGTCCGGGGGATACGCAGTATTTT. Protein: CAWSPGDTQYF.

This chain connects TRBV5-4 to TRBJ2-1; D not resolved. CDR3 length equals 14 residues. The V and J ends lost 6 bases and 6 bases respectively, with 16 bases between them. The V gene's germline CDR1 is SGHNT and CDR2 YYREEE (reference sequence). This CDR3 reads CASTFTGLPNEQFF. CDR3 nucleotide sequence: TGTGCCAGCACCTTTACGGGCCTCCCCAATGAGCAGTTCTTC.

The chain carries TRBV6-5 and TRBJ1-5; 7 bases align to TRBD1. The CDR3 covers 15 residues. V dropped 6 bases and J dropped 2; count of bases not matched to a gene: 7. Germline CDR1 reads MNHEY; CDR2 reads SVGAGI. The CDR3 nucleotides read TGTGCCAGCAGAGCCGGAGGGACAGGCAATCAGCCCCAGCATTTT. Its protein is CASRAGGTGNQPQHF.

The CDR3 nucleotides read TGTGCCAGCAGCACCCGGGACTCGGCCGGGGAGCTGTTTTTT. This encodes CASSTRDSAGELFF. V and J are TRBV6-6 and TRBJ2-2, with D possibly matching TRBD2 (6 bases). Germline values: CDR1 MNHNY, CDR2 SVGAGI (reference sequence). The CDR3 contains 14 residues. V lost 6 bases to trimming and J lost 6 bases, with 14 bases between them.

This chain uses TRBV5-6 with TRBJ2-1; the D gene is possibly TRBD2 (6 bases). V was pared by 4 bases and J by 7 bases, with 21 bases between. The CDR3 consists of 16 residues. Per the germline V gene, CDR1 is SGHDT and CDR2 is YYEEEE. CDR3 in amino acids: CASSLTGTGDLNEQFF. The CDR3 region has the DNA TGTGCCAGCAGCCTAACCGGGACGGGGGACTTGAATGAGCAGTTCTTC.